This TCR beta chain was identified during a study of a mutant IDH1 vaccine in newly diagnosed glioma. Whole-study context: Patients were started on vaccination 4-6 weeks after radiotherapy alone, or with temozolomide cycles.

Profiling relied on immunoSEQ multiplex PCR, and the TCRdb table lists in-frame clones only, not all of them. Of 45,000 to 55,000 clones listed, roughly 73% were seen once; the top ten hold approximately 1.8%. Study results and limitations: Overall, more than 85% of patients had vaccine-induced immune responses.

On this clone: Its antigen is not known.

Time point given: week 5, during vaccination. The investigators gave 300 ug of mutant IDH1 20-mer peptide in each vaccine dose, together with topical imiquimod. Sequencing used PBMCs, obtained from a glioma patient whose treatment included an IDH1 peptide vaccine. The clonotype originates from a woman aged 40 to 49 with glioma.

In DNA form, the CDR3 reads TGTGCCAGCAGCCTCCAGGTGGGGCAAGAGACCCAGTACTTC. Its translation is CASSLQVGQETQYF. The rearrangement joins TRBV4-2 to TRBJ2-5; no clear D gene. V gave up 4 bases and J gave up 2 bases, with 11 bases separating them. Germline CDR1 LGHNA, CDR2 YNFKEQ. This CDR3 contains 14 residues.